The clone carrying this TCR beta chain was seen a single time. What it binds is unknown. The entry originates in a study of shared clonotypes between healthy human individuals. The CDR3 extends over 16 amino acids. CDR1 and CDR2 (germline): MGHRA, YSYEKL. The V and J ends lost 3 bases and 1 base, in that order; junction bases with no gene match: 7. In the original processing: Filtering differed because ImmunoSEQ produced junction-only sequences that carried no quality scores. TCRdb's table, derived via immunoSEQ multiplex PCR, lists solely in-frame clones and lacks some. V, J and clone size were drawn from that table, and D and trimming were deduced from the DNA. The repertoire has a few million clones, 85% to 95% of them found once; the top ten carry about 0.13%. Study-wide findings and caveats: Sharing across four donors was highest in naive CD4 (roughly 5%) and lowest in memory CD8 (approximately 0.4%).

J is TRBJ2-7 and V is TRBV4-1; 9 nucleotides line up with TRBD1. This receptor was obtained from a man between 18 and 35 years old in good health. The sequenced material came from naive CD4+ T cells sorted from blood. Subset meaning: CD45RA+ positively selected. Here the CDR3 reads CASSQSGTGISYEQYF. CDR3 sequence (DNA): TGCGCCAGCAGCCAGTCCGGGACAGGGATTTCCTACGAGCAGTACTTC.